What follows describes a single TCR beta chain. The antigen is unknown. This sample was included in a study of cytomegalovirus exposure and HLA in healthy donors. Study-wide points: It was confirmed in vitro that a few of the CMV-associated chains were specific for CMV antigens.

The length of the CDR3 is 17 residues. V was clipped by 0 bases and J by 4 bases, with 17 bases between them. CDR1 and CDR2 (germline): SGHDT, YYEEEE. Amplification used 60 Vbeta primers and 13 Jbeta primers. Clones were sequenced by immunoSEQ multiplex PCR, and TCRdb holds only the in-frame ones, with some missing. The table for this sample gives about 88,000 clones. The sequenced material came from PBMCs. The chain is built from TRBV5-6 and TRBJ1-5; a possible D gene is TRBD1 (6 bases). The sequence was collected from a girl aged 5 to 17 in good health and CMV-seropositive. The DNA for the CDR3 is TGTGCCAGCAGCTTGGGGGGACACATTAACCCGAATCAGCCCCAGCATTTT. It specifies CASSLGGHINPNQPQHF.